The next 17 T cell receptor beta chains were all read from a single sample in a study of graft-versus-host responses after intestinal transplantation. This table comes from immunoSEQ multiplex PCR, and its TCRdb copy is limited to in-frame clones, with some not included. Here the sample spans over 120,000 clones, around nine tenths being singletons. Their antigens remain unidentified. The sequences come from unstimulated CD4+ T cells sorted from spleen or lymph node cells, collected before intestinal transplant. These receptors came from a human donor who received an intestinal transplant.

V and J are TRBV27 and TRBJ2-5; possibly TRBD1 or TRBD2 for D (5 bases each). Germline V gene lookup returns CDR1 MNHEY and CDR2 SMNVEV (reference sequence). V was clipped by 3 bases and J by 2 bases, with 13 bases between them. The CDR3 sequence is 15 residues long. The chain's CDR3 is CASSFTGRSQETQYF. As DNA, the CDR3 is TGTGCCAGCAGTTTTACGGGACGTTCGCAAGAGACCCAGTACTTC.

DNA of the CDR3: TGTGCCAGCAGCCCGACAACCGGGTTCCTAACTGGAAACACCATATATTTT. Translated, it gives CASSPTTGFLTGNTIYF. V gene TRBV7-2 combines with J gene TRBJ1-3; D ambiguous. This CDR3 has 17 residues. V was cut by 5 bases and J by 2 bases, with 19 bases left in between. CDR1 is SGHTA, CDR2 FQGNSA, per germline.

This chain joins TRBV4-1 and TRBJ2-5; TRBD2 agrees at 13 bases. CDR3 size: 15 residues. The germline CDR1 and CDR2 sequences are MGHRA and YSYEKL. J gave up 2 bases and V 6 bases, and 3 bases lay outside the gene matches. CDR3 protein: CASSQGLAGQETQYF. The CDR3 DNA reads as TGCGCCAGCAGTCAGGGACTAGCGGGACAAGAGACCCAGTACTTC.

The V call is TRBV6-5, the J call TRBJ2-1, with unresolved D. V was cut by 2 bases and J by 11 bases, with 10 bases left in between. Germline V CDR1 and CDR2: MNHEY, SVGAGI. There are 12 residues in the CDR3. The chain's CDR3 is CASSYRGDKQFF. The CDR3 region has the DNA TGTGCCAGCAGTTACCGAGGAGACAAGCAGTTCTTC.

The J gene is TRBJ2-1, the V gene TRBV11-3; 10 nucleotides line up with TRBD2. Germline lookup yields CDR1 SGHNT and CDR2 YENEEA. This CDR3 has 16 residues. V shed 5 bases and J 9 bases; nucleotides not matched to a gene: 13. CDR3 sequence reads: CASSTGLAGAGAEQFF. CDR3 DNA: TGTGCCAGCAGCACCGGGCTAGCGGGAGCCGGGGCTGAGCAGTTCTTC.

V gene TRBV7-9 combines with J gene TRBJ1-4; no definite D call. The CDR3 length is 14 residues. Germline V gene lookup returns CDR1 SEHNR and CDR2 FQNEAQ (reference sequence). Trimming stripped 4 bases from V and 0 bases from J, with 6 bases between. The CDR3 DNA sequence: TGTGCCAGCAGCTCAGTTGCAACTAATGAAAAACTGTTTTTT. Translating it yields CASSSVATNEKLFF.

J is TRBJ1-5 and V is TRBV28; TRBD1 matches 7 bases. The V and J ends lost 8 bases and 5 bases, in that order; junction bases with no gene match: 9. The V gene's germline CDR1 is MDHEN and CDR2 SYDVKM. This CDR3 has 14 residues. CDR3 loop: CASSRGSLHQPQHF. CDR3 DNA: TGTGCCAGCTCCAGGGGGTCCTTGCATCAGCCCCAGCATTTT.

This clone was seen only once. The chain has TRBV10-2 and TRBJ2-3; no clear D gene. This CDR3 has 13 amino acids. The V and J ends lost 6 bases and 4 bases respectively, with 11 bases between them. Per germline, CDR1 WSHSY and CDR2 SAAADI. In DNA form, the CDR3 reads TGCGCCAGCAGCGAAATAGCACCAGATACGCAGTATTTT. It translates to CASSEIAPDTQYF.

The CDR3 DNA reads TGTGCCAGCACCCAAGGGGGGGTGTTAGAGACCCAGTACTTC. Residues: CASTQGGVLETQYF. The chain recombines TRBV11-2 with TRBJ2-5; the D gene is possibly TRBD2 (7 bases). Trimming left V 7 bases short and J 4 bases short, with 16 bases between. Germline assignment: CDR1 SGHAT and CDR2 FQNNGV. The CDR3 has 14 residues. Combining the CDR3 with reference TRBV11-2 and TRBJ2-5 gives the whole variable domain EAGVAQSPRYKIIEKRQSVAFWCNPISGHATLYWYQQILGQGPKLLIQFQNNGVVDDSQLPKDRFSAERLKGVDSTLKIQPAKLEDSAVYLCASTQGGVLETQYFGPGTRLLVL.

This rearrangement joins TRBV27 to TRBJ1-4, with 8 nucleotides matching TRBD1. This CDR3 region has 15 residues. V gave up 7 bases and J gave up 3 bases; unmatched junction bases: 7. Germline values: CDR1 MNHEY, CDR2 SMNVEV (reference sequence). The DNA for the CDR3 is TGTGCCAGCACCAGGACAGGGATGGCTAATGAAAAACTGTTTTTT. Translated: CASTRTGMANEKLFF.

This clone was seen a single time. The V call is TRBV9, the J call TRBJ2-3; TRBD2 agrees at 12 bases. With V trimmed by 3 bases and J by 6 bases, 8 bases remained unmatched. The length of the CDR3 is 16 residues. The V gene's germline CDR1 is SGDLS and CDR2 YYNGEE. The CDR3 loop reads CASSDGRLAGVDTQYF. CDR3 in DNA: TGTGCCAGCAGCGACGGAAGACTAGCGGGAGTGGATACGCAGTATTTT.

This chain connects TRBV30 to TRBJ2-7; D ambiguous. The length of the CDR3 is 14 residues. Germline values: CDR1 GTSNPN, CDR2 SVGIG (reference sequence). V lost 1 base and J lost 3, with 13 bases in between. The CDR3 DNA reads TGTGCCTGGAGTGAAGTCAACATTTTCTACGAGCAGTACTTC. This codes for CAWSEVNIFYEQYF. Full variable domain (remainder filled in from reference TRBV30 and TRBJ2-7): SQTIHQWPATLVQPVGSPLSLECTVEGTSNPNLYWYRQAAGRGLQLLFYSVGIGQISSEVPQNLSASRPQDRQFILSSKKLLLSDSGFYLCAWSEVNIFYEQYFGPGTRLTVT.

The J gene is TRBJ1-1, the V gene TRBV2, with D unresolved. The CDR3 totals 14 residues. Trimming cost V 6 bases and J 0 bases, with 11 bases left between them. In germline, CDR1 is SNHLY, CDR2 FYNNEI. The CDR3 sequence: CASSSGPLNTEAFF. CDR3 bases: TGTGCCAGCAGCAGCGGACCATTGAACACTGAAGCTTTCTTT.

The chain recombines TRBV2 with TRBJ2-7, with D possibly being TRBD1 (6 bases). Trimming left V 0 bases short and J 3 bases short, with 15 bases between. Looked up from germline, CDR1 is SNHLY and CDR2 is FYNNEI. The CDR3 totals 16 residues. CDR3 coding DNA: TGTGCCAGCAGTGAAGCTGGGGGACAAGACGGCTACGAGCAGTACTTC. Encoded protein: CASSEAGGQDGYEQYF.

The rearrangement joins TRBV4-1 to TRBJ2-6, with 11 bases fitting TRBD1. With V trimmed by 1 base and J by 2 bases, 1 base remained unmatched. Germline V gene data show CDR1 as MGHRA and CDR2 as YSYEKL. The CDR3 loop spans 17 amino acids. The CDR3 DNA sequence: TGCGCCAGCAGCCAAGGGACAGGGGGCGCTGGGGCCAACGTCCTGACTTTC. The encoded protein is CASSQGTGGAGANVLTF.

The gene calls are TRBV30 and TRBJ1-6; perhaps TRBD1 as D (6 bases). The CDR3 length is 15 residues. V lost 2 bases and J lost 7, with 15 bases in between. Germline V lookup: CDR1 GTSNPN, CDR2 SVGIG (reference sequence). The CDR3 DNA reads as TGTGCCTGGAGTCGACAGGCCCTGAGGAATTCACCCCTCCACTTT. Translation: CAWSRQALRNSPLHF.

The chain employs TRBV5-1 and TRBJ2-3; D unresolved. Trimming stripped 1 base from V and 0 bases from J, with 6 bases between. CDR1 SGHRS and CDR2 YFSETQ come from the germline V gene. The CDR3 runs to 14 residues. The CDR3 reads CASSLRLSTDTQYF. The CDR3 bases are TGCGCCAGCAGCTTGAGACTCAGCACAGATACGCAGTATTTT.